These T cell receptor beta chains were read from a single sample in a study of blood T cell repertoires in COVID-19. Sequencing was performed with immunoSEQ multiplex PCR; in TCRdb, only in-frame clones are kept and a portion is missing. The table includes roughly 380,000 clones, roughly 87% detected once. Sequenced sample: peripheral blood. These receptor sequences come from a woman aged 60 to 75 with COVID-19, enrolled during active disease. CDR3s include the opening cysteine and the closing phenylalanine or tryptophan. A D gene is named only where the DNA matches it firmly. Size is omitted from some rows. Given values are once, few, many or a class for expanded clones.

D gene: .; clone size: once; J gene: TRBJ2-7; V gene: TRBV2; CDR3 protein: CASSERYEQYF; CDR3 DNA: TGTGCCAGCAGTGAACGGTACGAGCAGTACTTC
D gene: TRBD2; clone size: .; J gene: TRBJ2-3; V gene: TRBV7-6; CDR3 protein: CASSLRLAGFTDTQYF; CDR3 DNA: TGTGCCAGCAGTTTAAGACTAGCGGGTTTCACAGATACGCAGTATTTT
D gene: .; clone size: .; J gene: TRBJ1-4; V gene: TRBV5-1; CDR3 protein: CASRQINQNEKLFF; CDR3 DNA: TGCGCCAGCAGACAGATTAACCAAAATGAAAAACTGTTTTTT
D gene: .; clone size: .; J gene: TRBJ2-2; V gene: TRBV9; CDR3 protein: CASSVALGPTGELFF; CDR3 DNA: TGTGCCAGCAGCGTAGCTCTGGGGCCCACCGGGGAGCTGTTTTTT
D gene: .; clone size: .; J gene: TRBJ1-1; V gene: TRBV5-1; CDR3 protein: CASSLQGMGTEAFF; CDR3 DNA: TGCGCCAGCAGCTTGCAGGGGATGGGCACTGAAGCTTTCTTT
D gene: TRBD2; clone size: .; J gene: TRBJ2-5; V gene: TRBV6-5; CDR3 protein: CASSLNGLASETQYF; CDR3 DNA: TGTGCCAGCAGCTTAAACGGACTAGCCTCCGAGACCCAGTACTTC
D gene: .; clone size: .; J gene: TRBJ2-2; V gene: TRBV29-1; CDR3 protein: CSGLGEAVGAGELFF; CDR3 DNA: TGCAGCGGGCTAGGGGAGGCGGTGGGCGCCGGGGAGCTGTTTTTT
D gene: TRBD2; clone size: .; J gene: TRBJ2-4; V gene: TRBV2; CDR3 protein: CASSVVLAGGDQYF; CDR3 DNA: TGTGCCAGCAGTGTGGTTCTAGCGGGGGGTGATCAGTACTTC
D gene: TRBD1; clone size: .; J gene: TRBJ1-5; V gene: TRBV6-5; CDR3 protein: CASRAMGQGGEPQHF; CDR3 DNA: TGTGCCAGCAGAGCTATGGGACAGGGGGGTGAGCCCCAGCATTTT
D gene: TRBD2; clone size: .; J gene: TRBJ2-5; V gene: TRBV5-1; CDR3 protein: CASSLGLAGGPRETQYF; CDR3 DNA: TGCGCCAGCAGCCTTGGACTAGCGGGGGGCCCGAGGGAGACCCAGTACTTC
D gene: .; clone size: .; J gene: TRBJ1-2; V gene: TRBV11-2; CDR3 protein: CASSLDTAGARGYTF; CDR3 DNA: TGTGCCAGCAGCTTAGATACTGCCGGCGCCAGGGGCTACACCTTC
D gene: TRBD1; clone size: .; J gene: TRBJ1-6; V gene: TRBV5-1; CDR3 protein: CASSSTGSYNSPLHF; CDR3 DNA: TGCGCCAGCAGCTCGACAGGGTCCTATAATTCACCCCTCCACTTT
D gene: .; clone size: .; J gene: TRBJ1-4; V gene: TRBV27; CDR3 protein: CASSFDSSNEKLFF; CDR3 DNA: TGTGCCAGCAGTTTTGACAGCTCTAATGAAAAACTGTTTTTT
D gene: TRBD2; clone size: .; J gene: TRBJ2-7; V gene: TRBV30; CDR3 protein: CAWSVAGVQYF; CDR3 DNA: TGTGCCTGGAGTGTAGCGGGGGTGCAGTACTTC
D gene: TRBD1; clone size: few; J gene: TRBJ2-3; V gene: TRBV28; CDR3 protein: CASSPLWRSGTGDTDTQYF; CDR3 DNA: TGTGCCAGCAGCCCCCTCTGGCGTTCCGGGACAGGGGACACAGATACGCAGTATTTT
D gene: TRBD1; clone size: few; J gene: TRBJ2-1; V gene: TRBV7-8; CDR3 protein: CAIDRVFYNEQFF; CDR3 DNA: TGTGCCATAGACAGGGTCTTTTACAATGAGCAGTTCTTC
D gene: TRBD1; clone size: .; J gene: TRBJ1-3; V gene: TRBV5-1; CDR3 protein: CASSSQGQGSGNTIYF; CDR3 DNA: TGCGCCAGCAGCTCACAGGGACAGGGCTCTGGAAACACCATATATTTT
D gene: .; clone size: .; J gene: TRBJ1-5; V gene: TRBV2; CDR3 protein: CASSDLSTVQQPQHF; CDR3 DNA: TGTGCCAGCAGTGACTTAAGTACAGTGCAACAGCCCCAGCATTTT
D gene: .; clone size: .; J gene: TRBJ2-7; V gene: TRBV7-9; CDR3 protein: CASSLGTPYEQYF; CDR3 DNA: TGTGCCAGCAGCTTAGGGACACCTTACGAGCAGTACTTC
D gene: .; clone size: once; J gene: TRBJ2-3; V gene: TRBV5-1; CDR3 protein: CASSLEGGRPDTQYF; CDR3 DNA: TGCGCCAGCAGCTTGGAGGGGGGGCGGCCAGATACGCAGTATTTT
D gene: TRBD1; clone size: .; J gene: TRBJ2-3; V gene: TRBV29-1; CDR3 protein: CSVGRTGSTDTQYF; CDR3 DNA: TGCAGCGTTGGTCGGACAGGTAGTACAGATACGCAGTATTTT
D gene: .; clone size: .; J gene: TRBJ1-2; V gene: TRBV9; CDR3 protein: CASSVEATVYGYTF; CDR3 DNA: TGTGCCAGCAGCGTAGAGGCAACAGTCTATGGCTACACCTTC
D gene: .; clone size: .; J gene: TRBJ2-3; V gene: TRBV29-1; CDR3 protein: CSARPGGADTQYF; CDR3 DNA: TGCAGCGCCCGTCCGGGGGGCGCAGATACGCAGTATTTT
D gene: .; clone size: .; J gene: TRBJ1-2; V gene: TRBV15; CDR3 protein: CATSRRAGTYGYTF; CDR3 DNA: TGTGCCACCAGCAGGAGGGCAGGCACCTATGGCTACACCTTC
D gene: .; clone size: .; J gene: TRBJ1-6; V gene: TRBV14; CDR3 protein: CASSQGGGRSPLHF; CDR3 DNA: TGTGCCAGCAGCCAAGGGGGGGGACGTTCACCCCTCCACTTT